This TCR beta chain was recorded in a study of blood T cell repertoires in COVID-19. Categorization into cohorts depended on clinical history that participants reported. Using immunoSEQ multiplex PCR, the repertoire was profiled, and TCRdb retains in-frame clones only, with some absent. The sample shows hundreds of thousands of clones, roughly nine tenths of them seen only once. The sequenced sample consisted of PBMCs or T cells enriched from blood (not recorded which). The source is a woman aged 18-29 years who had recovered from COVID-19.

CDR3 region: CASSAGGGTGRVQYF. CDR3 DNA: TGTGCCAGCAGCGCAGGGGGAGGGACAGGGCGTGTGCAGTACTTC. The chain is built from TRBV9 and TRBJ2-7; 9 bases map to TRBD1. CDR1 and CDR2 (germline): SGDLS, YYNGEE. The CDR3 loop spans 15 amino acids. The junction had 13 bases not matched to a gene; V was cut back by 3 bases and J by 9 bases.